This TCR beta chain was sequenced in a study of cytomegalovirus exposure and HLA in healthy donors. The study, taken as a whole, reports: It emerged from a later analysis that several of the most significant clusters appeared to be linked to common viral pathogens. A later analysis linked about 17,000 TCR beta sequences to HLA alleles at 0.05 false discovery rate.

The CDR3 is made up of 14 amino acids. J was trimmed by 0 bases and V by 4 bases; bases with no gene match: 3. Per germline, CDR1 SGHDT and CDR2 YYEEEE. Turning to this clone: Its cognate antigen is unknown.

In the PCR, 60 Vbeta and 13 Jbeta primers were used. Per the authors' pipeline: Later, roughly 77 million unique TCR beta chains were counted in an analysis, and 8.5 million to 13 million of them were shared. Assay used: immunoSEQ multiplex PCR; TCRdb lists only in-frame clones, some missing. V and J calls and clone size are those listed in that table; D and trimming were worked out from the DNA. The table has about 120,000 clones, 15% seen once. The source of this sequence is a woman under 30 in good health and CMV-seronegative. Material for sequencing was PBMCs. J is TRBJ1-2 and V is TRBV5-6, with 7 bases identical to TRBD1. CDR3 sequence: CASSRDSANYGYTF. CDR3 coding DNA: TGTGCCAGCAGCCGGGACAGCGCTAACTATGGCTACACCTTC.